This is a list of T cell receptor beta chains from one sample in a study of PD-1 blockade in mismatch repair-deficient tumors. Assay: immunoSEQ multiplex PCR; the TCRdb copy retains only in-frame clones and omits some. The table records over 75,000 clones, roughly 80% of them present only once. The sequenced sample was peripheral blood, obtained 12 weeks after starting pembrolizumab. The receptors derive from an adult with mismatch repair-deficient cancer. Both conserved end residues are part of each CDR3. The order of the fields is V gene, D gene, J gene, clone size, CDR3 DNA, CDR3 protein. D genes are given only for firm matches. Not all rows give a size; the values are once, few, many and, for expanded clones, a class.

TRBV5-1	.	TRBJ2-5	.	TGCGCCAGCAGCTTGCGCGGCTCGCCGGAAGAGACCCAGTACTTC	CASSLRGSPEETQYF
TRBV5-1	.	TRBJ2-2	once	TGCGCCAGCAGCTTGGGCGCCGGGGAGCTGTTTTTT	CASSLGAGELFF
TRBV5-1	TRBD2	TRBJ2-1	.	TGCGCCAGCAGCCCATGGACTAGCGGGAGCTCCTACAATGAGCAGTTCTTC	CASSPWTSGSSYNEQFF
TRBV4-1	.	TRBJ1-1	.	TGCGCCAGCAGCCGACCTATGAACACTGAAGCTTTCTTT	CASSRPMNTEAFF
TRBV4-3	.	TRBJ1-1	.	TGCGCCAGCAGCCAAGAATTGCGGCGTGAAGCTTTCTTT	CASSQELRREAFF
TRBV4-2	.	TRBJ2-6	.	TGTGCCAGCAGCCCCTCGGGAGCCCTCGGGACAGGGGCCAACGTCCTGACTTTC	CASSPSGALGTGANVLTF
TRBV6-5	TRBD2	TRBJ2-1	.	TGTGCCAGCAGTTGGACTAGCGGGAGTTCTAGGAATGAGCAGTTCTTC	CASSWTSGSSRNEQFF
TRBV5-4	TRBD2	TRBJ2-1	.	TGTGCCAGCAGCTCAACTCGACTAGCGAGCTCCTACAATGAGCAGTTCTTC	CASSSTRLASSYNEQFF
TRBV7-3	.	TRBJ1-1	once	TGTGCCAGCAGCTTAAGCCTGAACACTGAAGCTTTCTTT	CASSLSLNTEAFF
TRBV11-2	.	TRBJ2-1	.	TGTGCCAGCAGCTCAGTAGGGGCCGGGACCCCATGGGGTGAGCAGTTCTTC	CASSSVGAGTPWGEQFF
TRBV28	TRBD2	TRBJ2-2	.	TGTGCCAGCAGTTCACAGTTGAGACTAGCGGGGGACACCGGGGAGCTGTTTTTT	CASSSQLRLAGDTGELFF
TRBV7-3	TRBD2	TRBJ2-1	.	TGTGCCAGCAGCCCAACGGGGGCGGGGGGCAATGAGCAGTTCTTC	CASSPTGAGGNEQFF
TRBV19	TRBD2	TRBJ2-1	.	TGTGCCAGTAGTATAGACGCTAGCGGGAGGGCGCAGTTCTTC	CASSIDASGRAQFF
TRBV9	.	TRBJ1-3	once	TGTGCCAGCAGCGTAACTTCAGGGGAAGGAAACACCATATATTTT	CASSVTSGEGNTIYF
TRBV11-3	TRBD2	TRBJ2-1	once	TGTGCCAGCAGCTTAGGATCGGCTAGCGGGAGTTCACGGGACAATGAGCAGTTCTTC	CASSLGSASGSSRDNEQFF
TRBV19	TRBD1	TRBJ2-7	.	TGTGCCAGTAGTGTGGACAGGGCCTACGAGCAGTACTTC	CASSVDRAYEQYF
TRBV19	TRBD2	TRBJ2-2	once	TGTGCCAGTAGTAACAGCGGGAGCGTTACCGGGGAGCTGTTTTTT	CASSNSGSVTGELFF
TRBV11-3	.	TRBJ1-5	.	TGTGCCAGCAGCCCCGGGGGAGGGAGCAATCAGCCCCAGCATTTT	CASSPGGGSNQPQHF
TRBV5-1	.	TRBJ2-7	many	TGCGCCAGCAGCTTGGTGGGCGGGCTCAGCTACGAGCAGTACTTC	CASSLVGGLSYEQYF
TRBV2	.	TRBJ1-1	.	TGTGCCAGCAGCGTTAATGAGTTTCGACGAGGCACTGAAGCTTTCTTT	CASSVNEFRRGTEAFF
TRBV6-6	TRBD2	TRBJ2-3	.	TGTGCCAGCCGACTAGCGGGTCCTGGGGATACGCAGTATTTT	CASRLAGPGDTQYF
TRBV27	.	TRBJ2-3	.	TGTGCCAGCACCCCAATGGCAGCCCCCACAGATACGCAGTATTTT	CASTPMAAPTDTQYF
TRBV11-3	.	TRBJ2-5	.	TGTGCCAGCAGCTTAGAAGGGAGGATCATTCAAGAGACCCAGTACTTC	CASSLEGRIIQETQYF
TRBV6-5	TRBD2	TRBJ2-7	few	TGTGCCAGCAGTTACTGGGGCGGGGGGCGCGAGCAGTACTTC	CASSYWGGGREQYF
TRBV7-9	.	TRBJ2-1	.	TGTGCCAGCAGCCCAACAGGGACCTACAATGAGCAGTTCTTC	CASSPTGTYNEQFF
TRBV6-6	TRBD1	TRBJ1-5	.	TGTGCCAGCAGTAACGACAGGGAGAGCAATCAGCCCCAGCATTTT	CASSNDRESNQPQHF
TRBV5-1	TRBD2	TRBJ2-3	.	TGCGCCAGCAGCTCCCCCCTTGACAGCGGGAGGGCGCCAGATACGCAGTATTTT	CASSSPLDSGRAPDTQYF
TRBV4-2	TRBD1	TRBJ1-2	.	TGTGCCAGCAGCCTAGCACAGGGGACGGACTATGGCTACACCTTC	CASSLAQGTDYGYTF
TRBV7-9	TRBD2	TRBJ2-6	.	TGTGCCAGCAGCCACCCCGGGACTAGCGGGTCAGTCGGGGCCAACGTCCTGACTTTC	CASSHPGTSGSVGANVLTF
TRBV10-3	TRBD2	TRBJ2-7	.	TGTGCCGTCCAGAACCGGACTAGCGGGAATACCGGGCAGTACTTC	CAVQNRTSGNTGQYF